This T cell receptor (beta chain) was captured in a study of graft-versus-host responses after intestinal transplantation. Study at large: Anti-thymocyte globulin induction, then tacrolimus and steroids for two to four years, went to all recipients.

CDR3 size: 20 residues. Profiling relied on immunoSEQ multiplex PCR, and the TCRdb table lists in-frame clones only, not all of them. The sample holds 15,000 or so clones, about 87% seen once. The V and J genes are TRBV1 and TRBJ2-2; the table gives TRBD2 as D, unverified against the DNA. TRBV1 is shown as a pseudogene. Sequenced material: PBMCs, taken roughly 110 days after intestinal transplant. The sequence came from a human patient who received an intestinal transplant, so some T cells may come from the graft donor. CDR3 sequence: CTSSQDPTSTSGTRDGELFF. CDR3 sequence (DNA): TGCACCAGCAGCCAAGATCCTACCTCGACTAGCGGGACAAGGGACGGGGAGCTGTTTTTT.